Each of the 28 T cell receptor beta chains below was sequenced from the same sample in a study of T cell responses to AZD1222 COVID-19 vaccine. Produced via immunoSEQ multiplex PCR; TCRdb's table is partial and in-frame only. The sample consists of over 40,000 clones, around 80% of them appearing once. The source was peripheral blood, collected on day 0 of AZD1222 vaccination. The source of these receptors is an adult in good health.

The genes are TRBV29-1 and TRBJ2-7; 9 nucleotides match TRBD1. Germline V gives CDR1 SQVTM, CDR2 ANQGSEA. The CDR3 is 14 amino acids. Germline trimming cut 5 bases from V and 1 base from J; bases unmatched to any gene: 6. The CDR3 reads CSVTGTGISYEQYF. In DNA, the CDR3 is TGCAGCGTTACCGGGACAGGGATTTCCTACGAGCAGTACTTC.

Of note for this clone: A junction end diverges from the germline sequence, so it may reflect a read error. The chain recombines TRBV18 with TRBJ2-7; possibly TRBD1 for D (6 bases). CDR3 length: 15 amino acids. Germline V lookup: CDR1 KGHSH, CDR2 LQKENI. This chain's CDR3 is CASSPNSVSGTYAFF. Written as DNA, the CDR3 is TGTGCCAGCTCACCAAATTCCGTCTCCGGGACATATGCTTTCTTC.

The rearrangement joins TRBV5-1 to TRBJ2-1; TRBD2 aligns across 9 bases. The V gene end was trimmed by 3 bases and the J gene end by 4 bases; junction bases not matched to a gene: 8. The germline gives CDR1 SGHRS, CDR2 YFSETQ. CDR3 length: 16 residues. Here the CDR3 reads CASSSETSGGYNEQFF. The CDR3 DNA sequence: TGCGCCAGCAGCTCCGAGACTAGCGGAGGATACAATGAGCAGTTCTTC.

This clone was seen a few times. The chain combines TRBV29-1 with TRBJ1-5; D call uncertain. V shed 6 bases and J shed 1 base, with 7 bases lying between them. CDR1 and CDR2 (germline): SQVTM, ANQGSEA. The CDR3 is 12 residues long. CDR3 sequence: CSVGVSNQPQHF. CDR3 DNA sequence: TGCAGCGTGGGTGTGAGCAATCAGCCCCAGCATTTT.

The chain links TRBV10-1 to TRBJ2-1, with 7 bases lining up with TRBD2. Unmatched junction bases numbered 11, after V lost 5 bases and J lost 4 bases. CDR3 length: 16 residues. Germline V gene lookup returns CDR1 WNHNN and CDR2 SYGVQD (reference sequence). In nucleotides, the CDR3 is TGCGCCAGCAGTTTGGGCGGGGGTGGAGGTTACAATGAGCAGTTCTTC. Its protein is CASSLGGGGGYNEQFF.

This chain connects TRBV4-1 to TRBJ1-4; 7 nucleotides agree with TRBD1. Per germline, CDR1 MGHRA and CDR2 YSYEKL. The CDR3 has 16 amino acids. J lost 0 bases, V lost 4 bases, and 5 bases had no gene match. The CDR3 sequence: CASSPGTAATNEKLFF. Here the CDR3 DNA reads TGCGCCAGCAGCCCCGGGACAGCTGCAACTAATGAAAAACTGTTTTTT.

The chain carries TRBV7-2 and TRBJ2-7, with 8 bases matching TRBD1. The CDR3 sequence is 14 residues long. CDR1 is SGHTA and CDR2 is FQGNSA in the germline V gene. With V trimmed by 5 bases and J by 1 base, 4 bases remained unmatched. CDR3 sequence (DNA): TGTGCCAGCAGCCTCCGGGACAGGTCCTACGAGCAGTACTTC. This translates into CASSLRDRSYEQYF.

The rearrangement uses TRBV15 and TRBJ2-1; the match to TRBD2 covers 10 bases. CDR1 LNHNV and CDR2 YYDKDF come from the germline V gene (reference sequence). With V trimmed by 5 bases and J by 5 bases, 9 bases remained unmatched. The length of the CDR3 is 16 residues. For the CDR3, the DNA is TGTGCCACCAGCGCCCAGGGACTAGCGATGGACAATGAGCAGTTCTTC. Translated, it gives CATSAQGLAMDNEQFF.

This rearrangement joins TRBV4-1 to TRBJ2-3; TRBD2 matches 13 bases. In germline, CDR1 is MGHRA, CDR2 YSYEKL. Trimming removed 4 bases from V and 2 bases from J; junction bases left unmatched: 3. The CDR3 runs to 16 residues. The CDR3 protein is CASSRTSGRFTDTQYF. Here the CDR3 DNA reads TGCGCCAGCAGCCGGACTAGCGGGAGATTCACAGATACGCAGTATTTT.

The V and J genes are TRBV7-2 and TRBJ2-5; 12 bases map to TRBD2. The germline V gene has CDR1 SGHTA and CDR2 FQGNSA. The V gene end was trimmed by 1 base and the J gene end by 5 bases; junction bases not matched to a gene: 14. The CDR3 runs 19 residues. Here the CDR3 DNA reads TGTGCCAGCAGCTTAGAATCTTTGGCTAGCGGGGGGGCGAGGGAGACCCAGTACTTC. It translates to CASSLESLASGGARETQYF. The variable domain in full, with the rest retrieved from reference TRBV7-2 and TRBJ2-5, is GAGVSQSPSNKVTEKGKDVELRCDPISGHTALYWYRQSLGQGLEFLIYFQGNSAPDKSGLPSDRFSAERTGGSVSTLTIQRTQQEDSAVYLCASSLESLASGGARETQYFGPGTRLLVL.

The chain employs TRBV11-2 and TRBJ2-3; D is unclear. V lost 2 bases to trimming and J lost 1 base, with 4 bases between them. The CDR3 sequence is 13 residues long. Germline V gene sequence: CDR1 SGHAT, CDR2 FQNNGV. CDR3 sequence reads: CASSLQGTDTQYF. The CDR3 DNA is TGTGCCAGCAGCTTACAAGGCACAGATACGCAGTATTTT.

Here the CDR3 reads CASSDYQGARKAFF. The CDR3 bases are TGCGCCAGCAGTGATTATCAGGGGGCAAGGAAGGCTTTCTTT. The chain couples TRBV10-1 to TRBJ1-1, with 8 bases that match TRBD1. J was trimmed by 11 bases and V by 3 bases; bases with no gene match: 11. In germline, CDR1 is WNHNN, CDR2 SYGVQD (reference sequence). The CDR3 consists of 14 residues.

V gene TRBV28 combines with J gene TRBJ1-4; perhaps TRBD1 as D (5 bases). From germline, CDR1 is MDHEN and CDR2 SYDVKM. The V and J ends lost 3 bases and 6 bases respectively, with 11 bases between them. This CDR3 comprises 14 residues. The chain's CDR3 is CASSLAGNHEKLFF. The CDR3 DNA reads TGTGCCAGCAGTTTGGCAGGGAACCATGAAAAACTGTTTTTT.

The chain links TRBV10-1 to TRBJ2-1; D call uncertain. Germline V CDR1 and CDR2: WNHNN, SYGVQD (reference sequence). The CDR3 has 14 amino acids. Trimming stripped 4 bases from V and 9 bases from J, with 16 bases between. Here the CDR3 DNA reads TGCGCCAGCAGTGCCAGCGCCCGAGAGCGTGAGCAGTTCTTC. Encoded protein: CASSASAREREQFF.

The CDR3 sequence is CASSSQGQGDPRTGELFF. The CDR3 DNA sequence: TGTGCCAGCAGCTCTCAGGGACAGGGTGACCCCCGCACCGGGGAGCTGTTTTTT. The chain combines TRBV11-3 with TRBJ2-2, with 9 bases fitting TRBD1. J was trimmed by 4 bases and V by 4 bases; bases with no gene match: 13. The CDR3 sequence is 18 residues long. Germline assignment: CDR1 SGHNT and CDR2 YENEEA. The full variable domain, in which reference TRBV11-3 and TRBJ2-2 provide the parts outside the CDR3, is EAGVVQSPRYKIIEKKQPVAFWCNPISGHNTLYWYLQNLGQGPELLIRYENEEAVDDSQLPKDRFSAERLKGVDSTLKIQPAELGDSAVYLCASSSQGQGDPRTGELFFGEGSRLTVL.

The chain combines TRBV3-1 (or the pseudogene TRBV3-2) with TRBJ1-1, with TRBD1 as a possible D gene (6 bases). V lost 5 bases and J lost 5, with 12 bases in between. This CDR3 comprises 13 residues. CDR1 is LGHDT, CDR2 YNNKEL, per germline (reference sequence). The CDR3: CASSYTGRTEAFF. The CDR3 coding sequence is TGTGCCAGCAGCTACACAGGGCGGACTGAAGCTTTCTTT.

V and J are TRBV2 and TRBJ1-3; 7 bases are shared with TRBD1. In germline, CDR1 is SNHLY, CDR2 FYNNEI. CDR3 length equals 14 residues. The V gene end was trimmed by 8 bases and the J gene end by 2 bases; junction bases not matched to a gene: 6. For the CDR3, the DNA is TGTGCCAGCGCCTTAGACAGGGCTGGAAACACCATATATTTT. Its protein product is CASALDRAGNTIYF.

CDR3 DNA sequence: TGTGCCAGCAGCCACCGAGACTATTCACCCCTCCACTTT. As protein: CASSHRDYSPLHF. The chain has TRBV7-2 and TRBJ1-6; D gene ambiguous. The CDR3 length is 13 residues. V was trimmed by 5 bases and J by 8 bases, leaving 10 bases between them. Germline V gene sequence: CDR1 SGHTA, CDR2 FQGNSA.

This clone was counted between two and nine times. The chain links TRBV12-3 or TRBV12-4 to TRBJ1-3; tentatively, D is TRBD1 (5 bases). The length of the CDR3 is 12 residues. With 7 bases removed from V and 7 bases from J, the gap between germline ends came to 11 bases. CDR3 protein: CASTGDMNTIYF. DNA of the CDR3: TGTGCCAGCACGGGGGATATGAACACCATATATTTT.

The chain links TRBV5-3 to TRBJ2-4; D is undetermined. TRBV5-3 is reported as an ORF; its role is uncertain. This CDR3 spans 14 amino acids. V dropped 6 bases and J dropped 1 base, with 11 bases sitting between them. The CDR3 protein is CARTEWLAKNIQYF. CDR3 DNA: TGTGCCAGAACCGAGTGGTTGGCCAAAAACATTCAGTACTTC.

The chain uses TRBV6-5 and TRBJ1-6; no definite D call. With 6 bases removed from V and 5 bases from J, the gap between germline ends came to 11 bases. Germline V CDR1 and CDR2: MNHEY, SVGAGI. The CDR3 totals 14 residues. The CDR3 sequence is CASRFGGDNSPLHF. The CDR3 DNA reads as TGTGCCAGCAGATTCGGCGGCGATAATTCACCCCTCCACTTT.

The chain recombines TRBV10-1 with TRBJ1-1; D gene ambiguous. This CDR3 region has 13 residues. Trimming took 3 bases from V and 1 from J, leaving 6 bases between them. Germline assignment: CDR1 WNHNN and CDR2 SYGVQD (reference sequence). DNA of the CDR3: TGCGCCAGCAGTGACAAAGCGAACACTGAAGCTTTCTTT. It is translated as CASSDKANTEAFF.

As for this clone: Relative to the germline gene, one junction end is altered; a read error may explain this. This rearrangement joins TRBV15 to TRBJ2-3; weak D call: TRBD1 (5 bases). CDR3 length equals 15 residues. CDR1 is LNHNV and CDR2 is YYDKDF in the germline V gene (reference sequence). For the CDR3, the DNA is TGTGCCACCAACAGAGTAAGGGGAAGCACAGATACGCAGTATTTT. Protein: CATNRVRGSTDTQYF. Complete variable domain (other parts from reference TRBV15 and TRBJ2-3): DAMVIQNPRYQVTQFGKPVTLSCSQTLNHNVMYWYQQKSSQAPKLLFHYYDKDFNNEADTPDNFQSRRPNTSFCFLDIRSPGLGDTAMYLCATNRVRGSTDTQYFGPGTRLTVL.

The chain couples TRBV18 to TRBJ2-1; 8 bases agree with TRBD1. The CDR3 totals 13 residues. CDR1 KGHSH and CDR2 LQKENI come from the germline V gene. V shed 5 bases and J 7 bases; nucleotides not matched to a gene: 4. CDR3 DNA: TGTGCCAGCTCATGGCGACAGGGGAATGAGCAGTTCTTC. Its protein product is CASSWRQGNEQFF. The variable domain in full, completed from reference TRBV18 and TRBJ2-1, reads NAGVMQNPRHLVRRRGQEARLRCSPMKGHSHVYWYRQLPEEGLKFMVYLQKENIIDESGMPKERFSAEFPKEGPSILRIQQVVRGDSAAYFCASSWRQGNEQFFGPGTRLTVL.

In DNA, the CDR3 is TGTGCCAGCAGCATTTCACCCAGGGGGGGGGAGACCCAGTACTTC. This gives the protein CASSISPRGGETQYF. This sequence joins TRBV7-9 and TRBJ2-5, with D perhaps given as TRBD1 or TRBD2 (7 bases each). V lost 5 bases to trimming and J lost 5 bases, with 18 bases between them. Per the germline V gene, CDR1 is SEHNR and CDR2 is FQNEAQ (reference sequence). This CDR3 contains 15 residues.

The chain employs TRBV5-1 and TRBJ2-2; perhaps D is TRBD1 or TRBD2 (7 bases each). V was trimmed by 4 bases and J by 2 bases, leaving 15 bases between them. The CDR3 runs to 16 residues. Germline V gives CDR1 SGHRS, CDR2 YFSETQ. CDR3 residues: CASSPGGQTNTGELFF. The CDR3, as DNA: TGCGCCAGCAGCCCGGGGGGACAGACAAACACCGGGGAGCTGTTTTTT.

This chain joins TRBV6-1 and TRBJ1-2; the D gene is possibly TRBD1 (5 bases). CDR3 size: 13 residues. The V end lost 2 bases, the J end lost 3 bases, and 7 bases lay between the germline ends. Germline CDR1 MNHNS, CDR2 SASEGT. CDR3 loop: CASSEQGHYGYTF. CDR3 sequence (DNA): TGTGCCAGCAGTGAACAGGGCCACTATGGCTACACCTTC.

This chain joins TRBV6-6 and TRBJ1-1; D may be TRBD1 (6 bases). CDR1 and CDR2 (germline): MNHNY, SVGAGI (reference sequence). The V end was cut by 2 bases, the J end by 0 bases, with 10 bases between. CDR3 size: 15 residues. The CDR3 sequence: CASSYVGAMNTEAFF. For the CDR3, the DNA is TGTGCCAGCAGTTACGTGGGGGCCATGAACACTGAAGCTTTCTTT.